Listed below are T cell receptor beta chains from one sample, sequenced in a study of blood T cells in healthy people across ages. TCRdb analysed the 5' RACE reads with MiXCR anew, one entry per CDR3 protein. This table holds 650,000 or so distinct CDR3 sequences, over 40% found once. The source material was blood. These receptors all stem from a woman of 80 years or more in good health. The CDR3 runs from the conserved cysteine through the conserved F or W. D genes are given only for firm matches. Size tells how often a clone was seen (once, few, many) or the class of an expanded clone, and some rows leave it out.

d_gene,j_gene,v_gene,abundance,CDR3nt,CDR3aa
.,TRBJ2-3,TRBV11-1,many,TGTGCCAGCAGCCTGGCCGGGGAAGATACGCAGTATTTT,CASSLAGEDTQYF
TRBD2,TRBJ2-3,TRBV28,.,TGTGCCTCCCGCCTGGGGGGGGAGGCAGATACGCAGTATTTT,CASRLGGEADTQYF
.,TRBJ1-1,TRBV6-2/TRBV6-3,.,TGTGCCAGCAGTTACCAGTGGCACGACACTGAAGCTTTCTTT,CASSYQWHDTEAFF
.,TRBJ1-5,TRBV20-1,few,TGCAGTGGAAAGGGGAGCAATCAGCCCCAGCATTTT,CSGKGSNQPQHF
.,TRBJ2-1,TRBV6-2/TRBV6-3,.,TGTGCCAGCAGTTCGACTAGGGCAGGGTCCTACAATGAGCAGTTCTTC,CASSSTRAGSYNEQFF
.,TRBJ2-2,TRBV12-3/TRBV12-4,few,TGTGCCAGCAAGGGTTTACCCGGGGAGCTGTTTTTT,CASKGLPGELFF
.,TRBJ1-3,TRBV9,.,TGTGCCAGCAGCGGGACTTCTGGAAACACCATATATTTT,CASSGTSGNTIYF
.,TRBJ1-2,TRBV14,.,TGTGCCAGCACCCCAGGAGGGGGGTATGGCTACACCTTC,CASTPGGGYGYTF
.,TRBJ2-7,TRBV24-1,few,TGTGCCACCAGTGATAACCAGCGGACGCACAATGAGCAGTACTTC,CATSDNQRTHNEQYF
.,TRBJ2-5,TRBV10-3,many,TGTGCCATCAGGGGCAGCGAAGAGACCCAGTACTTC,CAIRGSEETQYF
.,TRBJ1-5,TRBV6-6,.,TGTGCCAGCAGCCAAGACCGGTCTGATCAGCCCCAGCATTTT,CASSQDRSDQPQHF
TRBD1,TRBJ2-7,TRBV4-1,many,TGCGCCAGCAGCCGCCGGGACAGTACCTACGAGCAGTACTTC,CASSRRDSTYEQYF
.,TRBJ2-1,TRBV12-3/TRBV12-4,.,TGTGCCAGCAGTTTAAGGGCCAGGGACAATGAGCAGTTCTTC,CASSLRARDNEQFF
.,TRBJ2-2,TRBV12-3/TRBV12-4,.,TGTGCCAGCAGCCCCTACCTAGGACGGCTAAGGACCGGGGAGCTGTTTTTT,CASSPYLGRLRTGELFF
.,TRBJ1-1,TRBV5-1,few,TGCGCCAGCAGCTTGAGGGCAGAGTCCCACTATGAGGCTTTCTTT,CASSLRAESHYEAFF
TRBD2,TRBJ2-7,TRBV12-3/TRBV12-4,few,TGTGCCAGCACCCTTTCCTCTCCTAGCGGGGCTTACAATGAGCAGTACTTC,CASTLSSPSGAYNEQYF
TRBD2,TRBJ2-5,TRBV11-1,.,TGTGCCAGCAGCTCTGGGCGACTAGCGGGGGGCGATGAGCAGTACTTC,CASSSGRLAGGDEQYF
TRBD2,TRBJ2-7,TRBV5-1,once,TGCGCCAGCAGCCTTGACGGACTAGCGGGAGTGGAGGAGCAGTACTTC,CASSLDGLAGVEEQYF
.,TRBJ2-3,TRBV7-9,.,TGTGCCAGCAGCTCAGCTCTGTCAGGGTATTTGGATACGCAGTATTTT,CASSSALSGYLDTQYF
TRBD2,TRBJ2-7,TRBV29-1,.,TGCAGCGTCGGGGACTACCGAACCTCCTACAATGAGCAGTACTTC,CSVGDYRTSYNEQYF
.,TRBJ1-2,TRBV20-1,.,TGCAGCGCGCTAAGGCAGAACTATGGCTACACCTTC,CSALRQNYGYTF
.,TRBJ2-2,TRBV21-1,few,TGTGCCAGCAGCATTTCTAGGGCGAACACCGGGGAGCTGTTTTTT,CASSISRANTGELFF
.,TRBJ2-7,TRBV5-1,.,TGCGCCAGCAGCTTCGGGGGTCCCGAGCAGTACTTC,CASSFGGPEQYF
.,TRBJ2-2,TRBV11-3,.,TGTGCCAGCAGCTTTGGGATAAAGACCGGGGAGCTGTTTTTT,CASSFGIKTGELFF
.,TRBJ2-5,TRBV18,many,TGTGCCAGCTCACCTAGGGACGGACAAGAGACCCAGTACTTC,CASSPRDGQETQYF
.,TRBJ2-3,TRBV28,once,TGTGCCAGCAGTTCCGCCGACAGAACAGATACGCAGTATTTT,CASSSADRTDTQYF
.,TRBJ2-5,TRBV5-1,.,TGCGCCAGCAGCTTGGTACGCGAGCCAGGGAGGAAGGAGTACTTC,CASSLVREPGRKEYF